This T cell receptor beta chain was sequenced during a study of T-cell reconstitution after alpha-beta-depleted transplantation in children. Unique molecular identifiers were incorporated when the TCRbeta library was constructed. MiXCR, run by TCRdb on the PCR reads, gives a single entry per CDR3 protein. The data hold some 520,000 distinct CDR3 sequences, with around a third observed a single time. The CDR3 consists of 12 residues. V shed 3 bases and J shed 7 bases, with 12 bases lying between them. Germline CDR1 is DFQATT and CDR2 is SNEGSKA (reference sequence). This clonotype was detected a few times.

This receptor was obtained from a human donor who donated a stem cell graft to a child with aplastic anemia. The chain uses TRBV20-1 and TRBJ1-1; unclear D gene. The material was PBMCs from the stem cell graft donor, obtained from the stem cell graft. The CDR3: CSASTVTSEAFF. The CDR3 DNA is TGCAGTGCTAGTACGGTGACTAGTGAAGCTTTCTTT.